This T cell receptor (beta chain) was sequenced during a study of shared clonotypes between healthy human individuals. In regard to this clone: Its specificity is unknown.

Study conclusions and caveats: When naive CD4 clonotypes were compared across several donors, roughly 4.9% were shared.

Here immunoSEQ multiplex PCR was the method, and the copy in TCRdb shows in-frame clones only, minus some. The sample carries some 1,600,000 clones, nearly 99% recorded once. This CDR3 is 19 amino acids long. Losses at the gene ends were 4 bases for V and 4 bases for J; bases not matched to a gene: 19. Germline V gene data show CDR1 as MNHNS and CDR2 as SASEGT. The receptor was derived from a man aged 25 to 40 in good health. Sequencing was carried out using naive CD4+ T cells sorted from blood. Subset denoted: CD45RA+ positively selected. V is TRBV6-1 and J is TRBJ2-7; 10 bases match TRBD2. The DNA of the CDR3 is TGTGCCAGCAGTGTGCCCAATAATCAACTAGCGGGGCCTGGGTACGAGCAGTACTTC. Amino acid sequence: CASSVPNNQLAGPGYEQYF.